Listed below are T cell receptor beta chains from one sample, sequenced in a study of OX40 agonist ivuxolimab in advanced cancers. The assay was immunoSEQ multiplex PCR, and TCRdb's table has in-frame clones only and misses some. The top ten hold more than 0.8% of the sample, which has 70,000 or so clones, 80% to 90% seen once. Source: CD4+ or CD8+ T cells sorted from blood, taken in a trial of the OX40 agonist ivuxolimab. These receptors came from an adult with an advanced solid tumor such as melanoma, head and neck, liver or kidney cancer. The CDR3 runs from the conserved cysteine through the conserved F or W. D genes are given only for firm matches.

CDR3: CASSHEGDRREQYF; DNA: TGTGCCAGCAGCCACGAGGGGGACCGTCGTGAGCAGTACTTC; V: TRBV25-1; J: TRBJ2-5; D: .
CDR3: CASSLGGSTSYNEQFF; DNA: TGTGCCAGCAGCTTGGGTGGGAGCACCTCCTACAATGAGCAGTTCTTC; V: TRBV5-4; J: TRBJ2-1; D: .
CDR3: CASSLVRFQAGALYNEQFF; DNA: TGTGCCAGCAGCTTAGTTCGATTCCAGGCGGGGGCGCTTTACAATGAGCAGTTCTTC; V: TRBV11-2; J: TRBJ2-1; D: .
CDR3: CASSQIKTEAFF; DNA: TGTGCCAGCAGTCAAATTAAGACTGAAGCTTTCTTT; V: TRBV6-6; J: TRBJ1-1; D: .
CDR3: CASGLPRAYSWGPTEAFF; DNA: TGTGCTAGTGGTTTACCGAGGGCATATTCCTGGGGCCCCACTGAAGCTTTCTTT; V: TRBV12-5; J: TRBJ1-1; D: .
CDR3: CASSSQTSSYNEQFF; DNA: TGTGCCAGCAGCTCCCAAACAAGCTCCTACAATGAGCAGTTCTTC; V: TRBV11-3; J: TRBJ2-1; D: .
CDR3: CAIGTSGSTSTDTQYF; DNA: TGTGCCATCGGGACTAGCGGATCTACTAGCACAGATACGCAGTATTTT; V: TRBV10-3; J: TRBJ2-3; D: TRBD2
CDR3: CASSRYYEQYF; DNA: TGTGCCAGCAGCCGGTATTACGAGCAGTACTTC; V: TRBV6-5; J: TRBJ2-7; D: .
CDR3: CASSLPHLGETQYF; DNA: TGCGCCAGCAGCTTGCCCCACCTTGGGGAGACCCAGTACTTC; V: TRBV5-1; J: TRBJ2-5; D: .
CDR3: CASSQVPDGAFF; DNA: TGCGCCAGCAGCCAGGTCCCCGATGGGGCTTTCTTT; V: TRBV4-1; J: TRBJ1-1; D: .